What follows are 30 T cell receptor beta chains derived from one specimen sequenced in a study of cytomegalovirus exposure and HLA in healthy donors. Primers for the PCR totalled 60 Vbeta and 13 Jbeta. TCRdb's copy holds only in-frame clones and misses some; the assay was immunoSEQ multiplex PCR. Of about 100,000 clones detected, 60% to 75% appear once; the ten largest clones hold about 10%. Sample: PBMCs. The source of these receptors is a man in his fifties in good health and CMV-seronegative.

The chain combines TRBV7-3 with TRBJ2-1, with 10 bases fitting TRBD1. The CDR3 contains 14 residues. The V segment lost 5 bases and the J segment 9 bases; nucleotides outside the gene matches: 7. Germline CDR1 reads SGHTA; CDR2 reads FQGTGA. CDR3 coding DNA: TGTGCCAGCAGCCGACAGGGGGCATCCACTGAGCAGTTCTTC. Its protein product is CASSRQGASTEQFF. Looking up the rest from reference TRBV7-3 and TRBJ2-1 gives the full variable domain: GAGVSQTPSNKVTEKGKYVELRCDPISGHTALYWYRQSLGQGPEFLIYFQGTGAADDSGLPNDRFFAVRPEGSVSTLKIQRTERGDSAVYLCASSRQGASTEQFFGPGTRLTVL.

This chain links TRBV27 with TRBJ2-7, with TRBD1 matching 11 bases. CDR1 MNHEY and CDR2 SMNVEV come from the germline V gene (reference sequence). The CDR3 totals 14 residues. V lost 7 bases and J lost 5; bases outside the gene matches: 7. The CDR3 protein is CASIRTGGENEQYF. In nucleotides, the CDR3 is TGTGCCAGCATTAGGACAGGGGGCGAAAACGAGCAGTACTTC.

The CDR3 DNA is TGTGCCAGCTCCCCAGGGCAGGGCGGCTTCTCACCCCTCCACTTT. Amino acid sequence: CASSPGQGGFSPLHF. The V gene is TRBV27, the J gene TRBJ1-6, with D possibly being TRBD1 (5 bases). Germline-derived CDR1 and CDR2 are MNHEY and SMNVEV (reference sequence). The CDR3 consists of 15 residues. Trimming removed 8 bases from V and 10 bases from J, with 21 bases in between.

The V call is TRBV29-1, the J call TRBJ1-1; D gene uncertain. This CDR3 region has 13 residues. V lost 7 bases and J 0 bases, leaving 12 bases between the germline ends. From germline, CDR1 is SQVTM and CDR2 ANQGSEA. CDR3 coding DNA: TGCAGCGCCGTACAGTCTTTGAACACTGAAGCTTTCTTT. Translated, it gives CSAVQSLNTEAFF.

The rearrangement links TRBV18 to TRBJ2-7; D perhaps matches TRBD2 (5 bases). Germline V gene sequence: CDR1 KGHSH, CDR2 LQKENI. The CDR3 is made up of 13 amino acids. V dropped 2 bases and J dropped 4 bases, with 9 bases sitting between them. The chain's CDR3 is CASSPSAGYEQYF. The CDR3 DNA follows: TGTGCCAGCTCACCATCGGCGGGTTACGAGCAGTACTTC.

The gene calls are TRBV9 and TRBJ2-7; TRBD1 matches 7 bases. Trimming removed 3 bases from V and 0 bases from J; junction bases left unmatched: 0. The CDR3 is 13 amino acids. CDR1 is SGDLS, CDR2 YYNGEE, per germline. The CDR3 nucleotides read TGTGCCAGCAGCGAGGGGGCCTCCTACGAGCAGTACTTC. Its protein product is CASSEGASYEQYF.

The table lists this clone with a count of one. The chain links TRBV29-1 to TRBJ2-1; TRBD2 matches 9 bases. J gave up 10 bases and V 2 bases, and 9 bases lay outside the gene matches. Per the germline V gene, CDR1 is SQVTM and CDR2 is ANQGSEA. This CDR3 comprises 14 residues. This chain's CDR3 is CSVEFSGSAREQFF. DNA for the CDR3: TGCAGCGTTGAATTTAGCGGGAGCGCGAGGGAGCAGTTCTTC.

Many counts were recorded for this clone. The sample holds other DNA sequences that translate to the same CDR3. The rearrangement links TRBV6-5 to TRBJ2-7, with 7 bases aligning to TRBD1. From germline, CDR1 is MNHEY and CDR2 SVGAGI. Trimming cost V 5 bases and J 2 bases; bases outside gene matches: 9. The CDR3 loop spans 15 amino acids. Here the CDR3 DNA reads TGTGCCAGCAGTCGATCCGGGACAGCGACCTACGAGCAGTACTTC. Protein product: CASSRSGTATYEQYF.

The chain couples TRBV5-1 to TRBJ2-1; D unresolved. V shed 4 bases and J shed 6 bases, with 14 bases lying between them. CDR1 and CDR2 from the germline V gene are SGHRS and YFSETQ. The CDR3 runs 14 residues. DNA of the CDR3: TGCGCCAGCAGCCCGGTGATCAGACTCAATGAGCAGTTCTTC. This encodes CASSPVIRLNEQFF.

V is TRBV5-6 and J is TRBJ2-5; no firm D call. This CDR3 contains 15 residues. Trimming took 0 bases from V and 4 from J, leaving 13 bases between them. Germline loops: CDR1 SGHDT, CDR2 YYEEEE. DNA for the CDR3: TGTGCCAGCAGCTTGGGCTTCTCCGGTGGAGAGACCCAGTACTTC. The encoded protein is CASSLGFSGGETQYF.

The rearrangement links TRBV25-1 to TRBJ1-4; D remains ambiguous. There are 14 residues in the CDR3. CDR1 and CDR2 (germline): MGHDK, SYGVNS. Trimming pared 8 bases from V and 2 bases from J, leaving 12 bases between. The CDR3 DNA reads TGTGCCAGCTCGAAGTCTCGGACTAATGAAAAACTGTTTTTT. Translated, it gives CASSKSRTNEKLFF.

The rearrangement uses TRBV4-2 and TRBJ1-6; maybe TRBD1 (5 bases). The CDR3 runs 16 residues. Trimming removed 3 bases at V and 5 bases at J, with 14 bases between. In germline, CDR1 is LGHNA, CDR2 YNFKEQ. The CDR3 nucleotides are TGTGCCAGCAGCCAGATTCAGGGAAGTCATAATTCACCCCTCCACTTT. It yields the protein CASSQIQGSHNSPLHF.

This clone has a handful of counts. The J gene is TRBJ1-5, the V gene TRBV19; a possible D gene is TRBD1 (5 bases). Germline V gene sequence: CDR1 LNHDA, CDR2 SQIVND (reference sequence). CDR3 length equals 17 residues. Trimming took off 3 bases at V and 11 bases at J, with 26 bases between the two ends. This CDR3 is CASSMWQAGRSIKAQHF. The CDR3 coding sequence is TGTGCCAGTAGTATGTGGCAGGCAGGGCGGTCAATCAAGGCCCAGCATTTT.

V and J are TRBV9 and TRBJ2-1, with D unresolved. The length of the CDR3 is 15 residues. Germline assignment: CDR1 SGDLS and CDR2 YYNGEE. V shed 2 bases and J shed 7 bases, with 16 bases lying between them. CDR3 residues: CASSVTPYSNNEQFF. CDR3 sequence (DNA): TGTGCCAGCAGCGTTACTCCCTACAGTAATAATGAGCAGTTCTTC.

The V gene is TRBV5-1, the J gene TRBJ1-5, with D possibly being TRBD1 (6 bases). The ends were cut back, 2 bases at V and 6 bases at J, with 9 bases in the middle. The CDR3 sequence is 13 residues long. Germline CDR1 is SGHRS and CDR2 is YFSETQ. DNA for the CDR3: TGCGCCAGCAGCTTATCAGGGGTTCAGCCCCAGCATTTT. It yields the protein CASSLSGVQPQHF.

This clone was recorded a few times. The CDR3 loop is CASRPPGQKNIQYF. In DNA, the CDR3 is TGTGCCAGCAGGCCTCCGGGACAGAAAAACATTCAGTACTTC. This rearrangement joins TRBV28 to TRBJ2-4; 7 nucleotides align to TRBD1. CDR3 size: 14 residues. Germline CDR1 MDHEN, CDR2 SYDVKM. After removal of 6 bases from V and 4 bases from J, the junction contained 6 bases not matched to a gene.

The chain links TRBV6-5 to TRBJ1-1, with D possibly being TRBD1 (5 bases). The CDR3 sequence is 12 residues long. Trimming stripped 4 bases from V and 6 bases from J, with 9 bases between. Germline-derived CDR1 and CDR2 are MNHEY and SVGAGI. The CDR3 protein is CASSFQGSEAFF. The CDR3 DNA follows: TGTGCCAGCAGTTTCCAGGGTTCTGAAGCTTTCTTT.

The chain joins TRBV11-2 to TRBJ2-5, with D unclear. There are 13 residues in the CDR3. V lost 0 bases and J 10 bases, leaving 12 bases between the germline ends. Germline V gene data show CDR1 as SGHAT and CDR2 as FQNNGV. The CDR3 loop reads CASSLESPRGQYF. The CDR3 nucleotides read TGTGCCAGCAGCTTAGAATCACCCCGCGGCCAGTACTTC.

V usage is TRBV11-2 and J usage is TRBJ2-7; TRBD1 agrees at 8 bases. The CDR3 has 13 residues. Trimming removed 5 bases from V and 2 bases from J; junction bases left unmatched: 2. Germline V lookup: CDR1 SGHAT, CDR2 FQNNGV. This CDR3 is CASSRDRTYEQYF. In nucleotides, the CDR3 is TGTGCCAGCAGCCGGGACAGGACCTACGAGCAGTACTTC.

The rearrangement uses TRBV15 and TRBJ1-5; tentatively, D is TRBD1 (6 bases). The ends were cut back, 3 bases at V and 5 bases at J, with 14 bases in the middle. The CDR3 covers 15 residues. Germline V lookup: CDR1 LNHNV, CDR2 YYDKDF (reference sequence). The CDR3 sequence is CATSRLPGGDQPQHF. The CDR3 DNA follows: TGTGCCACCAGCAGGCTCCCGGGGGGCGATCAGCCCCAGCATTTT.

The chain joins TRBV5-4 to TRBJ2-2, with 7 bases lining up with TRBD2. Per the germline V gene, CDR1 is SGHNT and CDR2 is YYREEE (reference sequence). V trimming: 0 bases; J trimming: 5 bases; junction bases outside the gene matches: 4. The CDR3 is 15 residues long. CDR3 amino acids: CASSLEGGSTGELFF. CDR3 DNA sequence: TGTGCCAGCAGCTTGGAGGGCGGGAGTACCGGGGAGCTGTTTTTT.

The chain carries TRBV11-2 and TRBJ2-2, with D possibly TRBD1 on 6 matching bases. CDR1 is SGHAT, CDR2 FQNNGV, per germline. This CDR3 comprises 15 residues. V lost 1 base to trimming and J lost 7 bases, with 13 bases between them. This chain's CDR3 is CASSLGGPNHGELFF. CDR3 coding DNA: TGTGCCAGCAGCTTAGGGGGGCCCAACCACGGGGAGCTGTTTTTT.

Only one count was recorded for this clone. The chain is built from TRBV5-4 and TRBJ2-1; 10 bases agree with TRBD2. Germline V gives CDR1 SGHNT, CDR2 YYREEE (reference sequence). Unmatched junction bases numbered 12, after V lost 3 bases and J lost 9 bases. The CDR3 contains 16 residues. CDR3 loop: CASSSIRGTSVREQFF. Here the CDR3 DNA reads TGTGCCAGCAGCTCCATAAGAGGGACTAGCGTTCGTGAGCAGTTCTTC.

As DNA, the CDR3 is TGTGCCAGCTCAACGCGACAGGGGAGCTCCGGGGAGCTGTTTTTT. Its protein is CASSTRQGSSGELFF. The chain is built from TRBV18 and TRBJ2-2; 8 bases fit TRBD1. The CDR3 extends over 15 amino acids. V lost 5 bases to trimming and J lost 6 bases; unmatched junction nucleotides: 8. CDR1 is KGHSH, CDR2 LQKENI, per germline.

Here the CDR3 reads CASSDGVLGTGFNGYTF. The CDR3 nucleotides are TGCGCCAGCAGCGATGGAGTCCTTGGGACAGGGTTCAATGGCTACACCTTC. V is TRBV5-1 and J is TRBJ1-2; 9 nucleotides agree with TRBD1. This CDR3 has 17 residues. V shed 4 bases and J 6 bases; nucleotides not matched to a gene: 16. In germline, CDR1 is SGHRS, CDR2 YFSETQ.

The V call is TRBV6-1, the J call TRBJ1-1; D remains ambiguous. CDR3 size: 15 residues. With 1 base removed from V and 3 bases from J, the gap between germline ends came to 12 bases. Germline V gene sequence: CDR1 MNHNS, CDR2 SASEGT. In DNA, the CDR3 is TGTGCCAGCAGTGAAGTAGAGGAGGGTCACACTGAAGCTTTCTTT. Its protein product is CASSEVEEGHTEAFF.

The chain has TRBV19 and TRBJ1-2, with D possibly matching TRBD1 (6 bases). CDR3 length: 13 amino acids. CDR1 LNHDA and CDR2 SQIVND come from the germline V gene (reference sequence). Trimming cost V 6 bases and J 8 bases, with 16 bases left between them. The CDR3 bases are TGTGCCAGTAGCCTACAGGGTATGGGGGGCTACACCTTC. Protein product: CASSLQGMGGYTF.

This rearrangement joins TRBV9 to TRBJ2-3; 7 bases match TRBD2. Germline CDR1 is SGDLS and CDR2 is YYNGEE. Trimming removed 7 bases from V and 2 bases from J; junction bases left unmatched: 4. This CDR3 spans 13 amino acids. CDR3 amino acids: CASGRDYTDTQYF. In DNA, the CDR3 is TGTGCCAGCGGTCGGGACTACACAGATACGCAGTATTTT.

For this clone: One end of the junction does not line up with germline, which may come from a read error. CDR3 coding DNA: TGTGCCAGCAGCCTCGGACTAGCGGGGGCCGTACCTCACTTC. Its protein is CASSLGLAGAVPHF. This chain connects TRBV7-8 to TRBJ2-5, with 13 positions matching TRBD2. This CDR3 has 14 amino acids. Germline values: CDR1 SGHVS, CDR2 FQNEAQ.

The V call is TRBV5-1, the J call TRBJ2-1, with TRBD1 matching over 9 bases. This CDR3 is built from 16 residues. In germline, CDR1 is SGHRS, CDR2 YFSETQ. Trimming took 0 bases from V and 4 from J; bases not matched to a gene: 5. CDR3 region: CASSLAGQGTYNEQFF. CDR3 sequence (DNA): TGCGCCAGCAGCTTGGCCGGACAGGGGACATACAATGAGCAGTTCTTC.